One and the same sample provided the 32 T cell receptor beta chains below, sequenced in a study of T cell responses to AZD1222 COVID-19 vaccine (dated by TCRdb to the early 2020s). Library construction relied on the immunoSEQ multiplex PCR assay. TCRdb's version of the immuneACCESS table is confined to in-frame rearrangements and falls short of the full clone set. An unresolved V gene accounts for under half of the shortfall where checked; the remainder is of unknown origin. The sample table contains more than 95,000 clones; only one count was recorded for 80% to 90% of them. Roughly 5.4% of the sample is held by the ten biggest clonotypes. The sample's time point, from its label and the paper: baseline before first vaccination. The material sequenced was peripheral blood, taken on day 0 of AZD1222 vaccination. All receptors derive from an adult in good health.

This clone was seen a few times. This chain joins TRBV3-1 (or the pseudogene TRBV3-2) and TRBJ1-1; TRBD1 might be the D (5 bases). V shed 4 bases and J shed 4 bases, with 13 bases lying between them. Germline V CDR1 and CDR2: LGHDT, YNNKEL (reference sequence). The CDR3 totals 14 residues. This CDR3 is CASSPTGGGTEAFF. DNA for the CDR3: TGTGCCAGCAGCCCGACGGGGGGGGGCACTGAAGCTTTCTTT.

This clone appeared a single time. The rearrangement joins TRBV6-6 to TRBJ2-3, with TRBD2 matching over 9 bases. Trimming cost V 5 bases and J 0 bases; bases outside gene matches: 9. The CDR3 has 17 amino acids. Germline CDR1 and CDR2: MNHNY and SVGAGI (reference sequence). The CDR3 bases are TGTGCCAGCAGTCCACGACGACTAGCGGCCAGCACAGATACGCAGTATTTT. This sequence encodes CASSPRRLAASTDTQYF.

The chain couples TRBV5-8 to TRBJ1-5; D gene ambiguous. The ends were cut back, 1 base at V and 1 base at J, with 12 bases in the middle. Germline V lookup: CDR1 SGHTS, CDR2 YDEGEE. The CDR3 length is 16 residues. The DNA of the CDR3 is TGTGCCAGCAGCTTGTTCGGGTTCTGGAGCAATCAGCCCCAGCATTTT. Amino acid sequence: CASSLFGFWSNQPQHF.

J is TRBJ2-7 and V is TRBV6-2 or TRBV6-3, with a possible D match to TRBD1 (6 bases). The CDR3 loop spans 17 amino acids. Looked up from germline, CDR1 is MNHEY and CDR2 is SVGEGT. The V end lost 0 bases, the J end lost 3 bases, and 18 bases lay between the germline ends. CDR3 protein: CASSYSLLGTHLYEQYF. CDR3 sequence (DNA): TGTGCCAGCAGTTACTCCCTCTTGGGGACACACCTCTACGAGCAGTACTTC.

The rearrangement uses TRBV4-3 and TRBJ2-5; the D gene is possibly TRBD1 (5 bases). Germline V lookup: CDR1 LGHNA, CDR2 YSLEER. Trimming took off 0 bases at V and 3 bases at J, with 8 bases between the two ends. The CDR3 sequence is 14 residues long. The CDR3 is CASSQDGAEETQYF. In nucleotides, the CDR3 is TGCGCCAGCAGCCAAGATGGGGCAGAAGAGACCCAGTACTTC.

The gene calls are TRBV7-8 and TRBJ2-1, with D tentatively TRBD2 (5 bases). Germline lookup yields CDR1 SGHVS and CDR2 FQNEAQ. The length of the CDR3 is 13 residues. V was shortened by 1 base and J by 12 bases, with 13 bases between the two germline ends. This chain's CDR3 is CASSLGWGDGQFF. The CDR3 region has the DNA TGTGCCAGCAGCTTAGGGTGGGGAGACGGGCAGTTCTTC.

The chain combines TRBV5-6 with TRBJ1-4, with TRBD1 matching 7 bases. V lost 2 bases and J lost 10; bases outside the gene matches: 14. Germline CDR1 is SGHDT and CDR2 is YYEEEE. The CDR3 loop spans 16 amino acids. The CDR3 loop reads CASSFRDRKRSGKLFF. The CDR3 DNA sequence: TGTGCCAGCAGCTTCCGGGACAGAAAACGGAGCGGAAAACTGTTTTTT.

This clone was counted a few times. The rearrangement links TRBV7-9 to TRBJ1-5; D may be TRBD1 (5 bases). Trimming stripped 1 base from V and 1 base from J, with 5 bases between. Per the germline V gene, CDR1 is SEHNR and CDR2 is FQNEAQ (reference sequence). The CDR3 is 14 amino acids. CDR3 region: CASSLGQSNQPQHF. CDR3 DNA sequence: TGTGCCAGCAGCTTAGGACAGAGCAATCAGCCCCAGCATTTT. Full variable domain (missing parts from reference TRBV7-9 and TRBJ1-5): DTGVSQNPRHKITKRGQNVTFRCDPISEHNRLYWYRQTLGQGPEFLTYFQNEAQLEKSRLLSDRFSAERPKGSFSTLEIQRTEQGDSAMYLCASSLGQSNQPQHFGDGTRLSIL.

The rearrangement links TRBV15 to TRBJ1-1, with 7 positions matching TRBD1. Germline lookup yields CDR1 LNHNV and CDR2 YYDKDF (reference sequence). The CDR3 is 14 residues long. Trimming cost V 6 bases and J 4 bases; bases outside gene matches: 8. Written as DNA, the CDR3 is TGTGCCACCAGGATAGACAGGGTATCCACTGAAGCTTTCTTT. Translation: CATRIDRVSTEAFF.

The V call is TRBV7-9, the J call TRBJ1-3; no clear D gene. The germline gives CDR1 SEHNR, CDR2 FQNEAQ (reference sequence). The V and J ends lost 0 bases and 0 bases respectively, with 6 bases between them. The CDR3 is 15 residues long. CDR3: CASSLAGSSGNTIYF. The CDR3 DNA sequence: TGTGCCAGCAGCTTAGCGGGCAGCTCTGGAAACACCATATATTTT.

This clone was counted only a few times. The CDR3 coding sequence is TGTGCCAGCAGTGATGGAGGAGAGAACACCGGGGAGCTGTTTTTT. Translation: CASSDGGENTGELFF. This sequence joins TRBV2 and TRBJ2-2; possibly TRBD2 for D (5 bases). Germline V gene lookup returns CDR1 SNHLY and CDR2 FYNNEI. CDR3 length equals 15 residues. Trimming stripped 3 bases from V and 1 base from J, with 9 bases between.

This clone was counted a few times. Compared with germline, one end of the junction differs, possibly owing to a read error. CDR3 residues: CASSLALEGAGGHTF. CDR3 DNA: TGTGCCAGCAGCTTAGCGCTGGAGGGGGCTGGTGGCCACACCTTC. The genes are TRBV7-2 and TRBJ1-2; 7 bases match TRBD1. This CDR3 comprises 15 residues. CDR1 and CDR2 from the germline V gene are SGHTA and FQGNSA.

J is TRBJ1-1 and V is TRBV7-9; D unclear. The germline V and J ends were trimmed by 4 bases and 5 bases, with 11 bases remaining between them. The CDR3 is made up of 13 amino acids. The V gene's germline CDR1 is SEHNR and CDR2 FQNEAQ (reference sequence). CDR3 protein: CASSYSPATEAFF. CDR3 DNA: TGTGCCAGCAGCTACAGCCCAGCAACTGAAGCTTTCTTT.

For the CDR3, the DNA is TGTGCCAGCAGCAGGTCCGGGGATCAGCCCCAGCATTTT. It yields the protein CASSRSGDQPQHF. The chain employs TRBV11-2 and TRBJ1-5; D is unresolved. Trimming left V 5 bases short and J 5 bases short, with 10 bases between. CDR1 is SGHAT, CDR2 FQNNGV, per germline. This CDR3 contains 13 residues. Full variable domain (missing parts from reference TRBV11-2 and TRBJ1-5): EAGVAQSPRYKIIEKRQSVAFWCNPISGHATLYWYQQILGQGPKLLIQFQNNGVVDDSQLPKDRFSAERLKGVDSTLKIQPAKLEDSAVYLCASSRSGDQPQHFGDGTRLSIL.

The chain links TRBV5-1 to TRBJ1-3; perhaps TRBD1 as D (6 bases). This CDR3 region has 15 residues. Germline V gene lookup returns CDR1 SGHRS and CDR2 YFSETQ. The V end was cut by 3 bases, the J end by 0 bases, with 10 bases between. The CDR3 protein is CASSSDSSSGNTIYF. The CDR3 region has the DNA TGCGCCAGCAGCTCGGACAGTTCCTCTGGAAACACCATATATTTT.

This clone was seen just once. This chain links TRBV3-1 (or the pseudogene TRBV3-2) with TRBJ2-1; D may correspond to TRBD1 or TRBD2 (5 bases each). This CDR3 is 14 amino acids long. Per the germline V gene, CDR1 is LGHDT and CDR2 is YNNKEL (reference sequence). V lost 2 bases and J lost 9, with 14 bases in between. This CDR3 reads CASSQREQRGEQFF. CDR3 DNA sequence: TGTGCCAGCAGCCAAAGGGAGCAAAGGGGTGAGCAGTTCTTC.

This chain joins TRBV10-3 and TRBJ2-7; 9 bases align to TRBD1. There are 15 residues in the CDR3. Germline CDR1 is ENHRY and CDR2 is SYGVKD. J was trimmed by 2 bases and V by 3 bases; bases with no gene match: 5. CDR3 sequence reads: CAISDPGTGTYEQYF. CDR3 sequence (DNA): TGTGCCATCAGTGACCCCGGGACAGGGACCTACGAGCAGTACTTC.

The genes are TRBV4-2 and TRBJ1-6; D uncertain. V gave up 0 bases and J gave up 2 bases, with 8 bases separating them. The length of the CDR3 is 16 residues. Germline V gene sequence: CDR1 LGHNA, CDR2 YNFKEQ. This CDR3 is CASSQDPDPYNSPLHF. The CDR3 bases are TGTGCCAGCAGCCAAGATCCAGATCCCTATAATTCACCCCTCCACTTT.

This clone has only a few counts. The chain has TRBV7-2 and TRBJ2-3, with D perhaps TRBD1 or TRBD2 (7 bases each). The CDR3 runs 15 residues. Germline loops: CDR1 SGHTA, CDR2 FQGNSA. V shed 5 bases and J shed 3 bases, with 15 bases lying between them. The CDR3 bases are TGTGCCAGCAGCAGACAGGGCGGGAGAACAGATACGCAGTATTTT. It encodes CASSRQGGRTDTQYF.

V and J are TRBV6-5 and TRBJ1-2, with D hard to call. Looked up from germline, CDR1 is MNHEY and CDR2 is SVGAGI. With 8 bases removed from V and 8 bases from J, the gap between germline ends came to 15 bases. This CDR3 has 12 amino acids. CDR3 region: CASSGLTRGYTF. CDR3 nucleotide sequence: TGTGCCAGCTCCGGACTGACTCGGGGCTACACCTTC.

CDR3 in DNA: TGCGCCAGCAGCCCGGCACAGATGAACACTGAAGCTTTCTTT. Its protein product is CASSPAQMNTEAFF. The chain couples TRBV5-1 to TRBJ1-1; no definite D call. Germline V gene sequence: CDR1 SGHRS, CDR2 YFSETQ. V was cut by 4 bases and J by 0 bases, with 10 bases left in between. The CDR3 is 14 amino acids.

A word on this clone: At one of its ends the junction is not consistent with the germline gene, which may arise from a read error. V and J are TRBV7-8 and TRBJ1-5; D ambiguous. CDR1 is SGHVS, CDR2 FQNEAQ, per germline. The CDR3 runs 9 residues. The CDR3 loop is CASSYPPHF. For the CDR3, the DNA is TGTGCCAGCAGCTACCCCCCGCATTTT. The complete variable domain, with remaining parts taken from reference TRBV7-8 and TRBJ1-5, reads GAGVSQSPRYKVAKRGQDVALRCDPISGHVSLFWYQQALGQGPEFLTYFQNEAQLDKSGLPSDRFFAERPEGSVSTLKIQRTQQEDSAVYLCASSYPPHFGDGTRLSIL.

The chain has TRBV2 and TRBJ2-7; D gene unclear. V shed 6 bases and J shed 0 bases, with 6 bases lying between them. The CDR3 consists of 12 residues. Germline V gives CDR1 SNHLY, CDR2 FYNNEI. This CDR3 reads CASSRTSYEQYF. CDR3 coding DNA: TGTGCCAGCAGCCGAACCTCCTACGAGCAGTACTTC. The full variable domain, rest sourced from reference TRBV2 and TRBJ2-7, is EPEVTQTPSHQVTQMGQEVILRCVPISNHLYFYWYRQILGQKVEFLVSFYNNEISEKSEIFDDQFSVERPDGSNFTLKIRSTKLEDSAMYFCASSRTSYEQYFGPGTRLTVT.

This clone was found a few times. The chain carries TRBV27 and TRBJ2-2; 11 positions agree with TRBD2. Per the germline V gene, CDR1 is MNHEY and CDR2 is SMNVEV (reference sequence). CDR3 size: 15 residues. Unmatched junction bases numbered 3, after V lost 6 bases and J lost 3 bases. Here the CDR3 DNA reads TGTGCCAGCAGCTCGGGACTAGCGGACACCGGGGAGCTGTTTTTT. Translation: CASSSGLADTGELFF.

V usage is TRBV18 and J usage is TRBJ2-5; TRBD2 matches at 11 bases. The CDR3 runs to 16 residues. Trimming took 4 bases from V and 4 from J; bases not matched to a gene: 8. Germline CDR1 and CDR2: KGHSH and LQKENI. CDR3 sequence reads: CASSHSLAGDSETQYF. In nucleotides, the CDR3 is TGTGCCAGCTCACACTCACTAGCGGGAGACTCAGAGACCCAGTACTTC.

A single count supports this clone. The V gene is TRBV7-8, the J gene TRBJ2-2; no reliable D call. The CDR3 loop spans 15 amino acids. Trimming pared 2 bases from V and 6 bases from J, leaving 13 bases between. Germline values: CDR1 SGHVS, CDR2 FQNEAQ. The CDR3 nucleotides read TGTGCCAGCAGCTTAAGGAGTGTGCAGGCCGGGGAGCTGTTTTTT. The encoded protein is CASSLRSVQAGELFF.

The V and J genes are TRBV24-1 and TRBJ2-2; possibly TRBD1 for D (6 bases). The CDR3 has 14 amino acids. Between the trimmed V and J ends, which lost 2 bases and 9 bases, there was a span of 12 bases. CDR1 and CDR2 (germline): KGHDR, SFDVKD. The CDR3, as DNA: TGTGCCACCAGTGATTCAGGGGTTACCAGGGAGCTGTTTTTT. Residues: CATSDSGVTRELFF.

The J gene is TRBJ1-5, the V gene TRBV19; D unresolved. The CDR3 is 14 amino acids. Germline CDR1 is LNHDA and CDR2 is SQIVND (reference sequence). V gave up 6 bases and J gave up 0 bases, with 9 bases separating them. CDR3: CASSTEYSNQPQHF. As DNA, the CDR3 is TGTGCCAGTAGCACAGAATATAGCAATCAGCCCCAGCATTTT.

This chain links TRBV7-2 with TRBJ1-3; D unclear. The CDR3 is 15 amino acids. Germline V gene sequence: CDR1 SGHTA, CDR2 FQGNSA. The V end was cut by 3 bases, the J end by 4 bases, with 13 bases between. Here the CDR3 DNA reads TGTGCCAGCAGCTTTTATTCGGGAATAGGAAACACCATATATTTT. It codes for CASSFYSGIGNTIYF.

This chain's CDR3 is CASSDASVQPQETQYF. The CDR3, as DNA: TGTGCCAGCAGTGATGCTTCGGTGCAGCCCCAAGAGACCCAGTACTTC. The V gene is TRBV25-1, the J gene TRBJ2-5; D ambiguous. The V gene's germline CDR1 is MGHDK and CDR2 SYGVNS. The length of the CDR3 is 16 residues. Trimming cost V 3 bases and J 1 base, with 15 bases left between them.

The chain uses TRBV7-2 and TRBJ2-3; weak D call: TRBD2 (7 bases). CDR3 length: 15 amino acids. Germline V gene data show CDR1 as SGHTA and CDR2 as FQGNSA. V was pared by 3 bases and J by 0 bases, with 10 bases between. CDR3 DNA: TGTGCCAGCAGCTTGGGGGGGGCTAGCACAGATACGCAGTATTTT. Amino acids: CASSLGGASTDTQYF. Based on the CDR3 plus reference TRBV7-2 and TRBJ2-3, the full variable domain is GAGVSQSPSNKVTEKGKDVELRCDPISGHTALYWYRQSLGQGLEFLIYFQGNSAPDKSGLPSDRFSAERTGGSVSTLTIQRTQQEDSAVYLCASSLGGASTDTQYFGPGTRLTVL.

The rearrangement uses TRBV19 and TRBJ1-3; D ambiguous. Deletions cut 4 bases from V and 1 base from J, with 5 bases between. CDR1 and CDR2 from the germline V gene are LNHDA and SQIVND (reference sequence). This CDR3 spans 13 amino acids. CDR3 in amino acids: CASSRSSGNTIYF. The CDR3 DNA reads TGTGCCAGTAGTAGGTCGTCTGGAAACACCATATATTTT. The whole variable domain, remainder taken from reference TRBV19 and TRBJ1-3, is DGGITQSPKYLFRKEGQNVTLSCEQNLNHDAMYWYRQDPGQGLRLIYYSQIVNDFQKGDIAEGYSVSREKKESFPLTVTSAQKNPTAFYLCASSRSSGNTIYFGEGSWLTVV.